This paragraph reports one T cell receptor beta chain. This record belongs to a study of blood T cell repertoires in COVID-19. About the research overall: The United States, Italy and Spain were the sources of the acute and convalescent COVID-19 samples.

Trimming pared 3 bases from V and 1 base from J, leaving 12 bases between. There are 16 residues in the CDR3. The germline gives CDR1 SGHVS, CDR2 FQNEAQ. The authors' processing: It was from reference gene primer amplification that nucleated cell counts were estimated. The assay was immunoSEQ multiplex PCR, and TCRdb's table has in-frame clones only and misses some. The V and J calls and clone size come from that table; D and trimming were worked out from the DNA. The sample shows 84,000 or so clones, approximately 82% of them seen only once. Sequenced material: peripheral blood. The sequence came from a man older than 75 with active or convalescent COVID-19. The genes are TRBV7-8 and TRBJ2-2; D gene uncertain. CDR3 DNA: TGTGCCAGCAGCTTTGGTCACTATAGGAACACCGGGGAGCTGTTTTTT. This encodes CASSFGHYRNTGELFF.